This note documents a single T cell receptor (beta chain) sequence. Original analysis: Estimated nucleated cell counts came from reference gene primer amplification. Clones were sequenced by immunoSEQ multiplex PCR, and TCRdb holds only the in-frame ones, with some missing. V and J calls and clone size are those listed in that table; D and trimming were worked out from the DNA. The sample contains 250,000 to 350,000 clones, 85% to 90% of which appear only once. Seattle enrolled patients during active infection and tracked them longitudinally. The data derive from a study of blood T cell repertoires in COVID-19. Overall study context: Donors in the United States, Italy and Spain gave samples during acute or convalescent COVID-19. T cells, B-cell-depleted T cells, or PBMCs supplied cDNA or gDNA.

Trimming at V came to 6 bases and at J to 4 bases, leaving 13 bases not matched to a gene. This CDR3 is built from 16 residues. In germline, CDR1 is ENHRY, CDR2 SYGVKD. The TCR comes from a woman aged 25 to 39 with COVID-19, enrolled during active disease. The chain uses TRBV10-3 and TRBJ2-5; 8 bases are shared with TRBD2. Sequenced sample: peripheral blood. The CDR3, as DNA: TGTGCCATCAGCCAGGTGGGAGCGGGGGCGCGAGAGACCCAGTACTTC. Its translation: CAISQVGAGARETQYF.